These T cell receptor beta chains were read from a single sample in a study of blood T cells in healthy people across ages. From the 5' RACE reads, TCRdb called clonotypes with MiXCR, one entry per CDR3 protein. The repertoire holds some 760,000 distinct CDR3 sequences, with 20% to 25% as singletons. These records were also assigned to another study, of T cells of mothers and their children.

The sequencing input was blood. These receptors came from a boy aged 10-17 years in good health. CDR3s include the opening cysteine and the closing phenylalanine or tryptophan. D genes are given only for firm matches. Not all rows give a size; the values are once, few, many and, for expanded clones, a class.

length: 12
D: .
V: TRBV20-1
J: TRBJ2-7
size: few
CDR3: CSARVGSSEQYF
DNA: TGCAGTGCTAGAGTTGGGTCTAGCGAGCAGTACTTC

length: 16
D: TRBD2
V: TRBV18
J: TRBJ2-1
size: .
CDR3: CASSQDGLAGGDERFF
DNA: TGTGCCAGCTCACAAGACGGACTCGCGGGAGGAGATGAGCGGTTCTTC

length: 13
D: TRBD1
V: TRBV27
J: TRBJ2-7
size: .
CDR3: CASRGRTGYEQYF
DNA: TGTGCCAGCAGGGGTCGGACAGGCTACGAGCAGTACTTC

length: 17
D: .
V: TRBV7-7
J: TRBJ2-5
size: .
CDR3: CASSLGRSSVREETQYF
DNA: TGTGCTAGCAGCTTAGGTCGAAGCTCGGTGCGCGAGGAGACCCAGTACTTC

length: 14
D: .
V: TRBV2
J: TRBJ2-2
size: .
CDR3: CASGQVMNTGELFF
DNA: TGTGCCAGCGGGCAGGTTATGAACACCGGGGAGCTGTTTTTT

length: 13
D: .
V: TRBV7-2
J: TRBJ2-1
size: many
CDR3: CASSLGIYNEQFF
DNA: TGTGCCAGCAGCTTAGGGATCTACAATGAGCAGTTCTTC

length: 15
D: .
V: TRBV7-2
J: TRBJ1-3
size: .
CDR3: CASSLATDYGNTIYF
DNA: TGTGCCAGCAGCTTAGCGACGGACTACGGAAACACCATATATTTT

length: 18
D: .
V: TRBV12-5
J: TRBJ2-3
size: .
CDR3: CASALLGFGGPNTDTQYF
DNA: TGTGCTAGTGCCCTCCTCGGGTTTGGCGGCCCAAACACAGATACGCAGTATTTT

length: 14
D: .
V: TRBV5-1
J: TRBJ2-7
size: .
CDR3: CAGSGTVVSYEQYF
DNA: TGCGCCGGTTCCGGGACTGTAGTCTCCTACGAGCAGTACTTC

length: 12
D: .
V: TRBV6-5
J: TRBJ2-3
size: few
CDR3: CASGTTTDTQYF
DNA: TGTGCCAGCGGGACCACCACAGATACGCAGTATTTT

length: 13
D: .
V: TRBV28
J: TRBJ1-2
size: few
CDR3: CASSVALGGGYTF
DNA: TGTGCCAGCAGTGTCGCGCTGGGGGGTGGCTACACCTTC

length: 13
D: TRBD2
V: TRBV29-1
J: TRBJ2-7
size: few
CDR3: CSVRLAGEHEQYF
DNA: TGCAGCGTCCGACTAGCGGGGGAACACGAGCAGTACTTC

length: 15
D: TRBD1
V: TRBV20-1
J: TRBJ1-4
size: .
CDR3: CSATLGTGGLEKLFF
DNA: TGCAGTGCTACCCTGGGGACAGGGGGTCTTGAAAAACTGTTTTTT

length: 17
D: .
V: TRBV19
J: TRBJ2-1
size: .
CDR3: CASSIDDSAASYNEQFF
DNA: TGTGCCAGTAGTATAGATGATTCAGCGGCCTCCTACAATGAGCAGTTCTTC

length: 14
D: TRBD1
V: TRBV6-5
J: TRBJ2-7
size: few
CDR3: CASRSGTGSYEQYF
DNA: TGTGCCAGCAGGTCCGGGACAGGATCCTACGAGCAGTACTTC

length: 11
D: .
V: TRBV20-1
J: TRBJ2-7
size: few
CDR3: CRVADSYEQYF
DNA: TGCAGGGTAGCGGATTCCTACGAGCAGTACTTC

length: 17
D: .
V: TRBV7-2
J: TRBJ2-1
size: few
CDR3: CASRKQGGGSSYNEQFF
DNA: TGTGCCAGCAGAAAACAAGGGGGCGGGAGTTCCTACAATGAGCAGTTCTTC

length: 12
D: .
V: TRBV28
J: TRBJ2-7
size: few
CDR3: CASSSPGNEQYF
DNA: TGTGCCAGCAGTTCGCCGGGGAACGAGCAGTACTTC

length: 18
D: .
V: TRBV7-6
J: TRBJ1-6
size: .
CDR3: CASSPYRGLSPSGSPLHF
DNA: TGTGCCAGCAGCCCTTACCGGGGACTCTCCCCCTCTGGGTCACCCCTCCACTTT

length: 16
D: .
V: TRBV29-1
J: TRBJ2-5
size: .
CDR3: CSVPPTDNGGGYDQYF
DNA: TGCAGCGTCCCACCGACAGACAATGGGGGAGGATACGACCAGTACTTC

length: 15
D: TRBD2
V: TRBV7-2
J: TRBJ2-5
size: .
CDR3: CASSLAASGSPAQYF
DNA: TGTGCCAGCAGCTTAGCGGCTAGCGGGAGCCCGGCCCAGTACTTC

length: 15
D: .
V: TRBV11-2
J: TRBJ1-6
size: few
CDR3: CASSHRTGQLGALHF
DNA: TGTGCCAGCAGCCACAGAACAGGGCAGCTCGGGGCCCTCCACTTT

length: 13
D: .
V: TRBV12-3/TRBV12-4
J: TRBJ2-7
size: few
CDR3: CASSTHLVDEQYF
DNA: TGTGCCAGCAGTACGCACTTGGTCGACGAGCAGTACTTC

length: 15
D: TRBD1
V: TRBV28
J: TRBJ1-1
size: .
CDR3: CASSLITGGKTEAFF
DNA: TGTGCCAGCAGCCTTATAACAGGGGGCAAGACTGAAGCTTTCTTT

length: 15
D: .
V: TRBV28
J: TRBJ1-2
size: .
CDR3: CASSFSGRRINGYTF
DNA: TGTGCCAGCAGTTTCTCTGGACGAAGAATCAACGGCTACACCTTC

length: 13
D: .
V: TRBV6-5
J: TRBJ1-5
size: .
CDR3: CASSYSLSHPQHF
DNA: TGTGCCAGCAGTTACTCTTTGTCGCACCCCCAGCATTTT

length: 15
D: TRBD1
V: TRBV18
J: TRBJ2-5
size: many
CDR3: CASSPSVGQGKTQYF
DNA: TGTGCCAGCTCACCGTCGGTGGGACAGGGAAAGACCCAGTACTTC